The rows below give T cell receptor beta chains drawn from one sample of a study of T-cell reconstitution after alpha-beta-depleted transplantation in children. One entry per CDR3 protein, called by TCRdb with MiXCR from the PCR reads. Of about 360,000 distinct CDR3 sequences listed, roughly 15% are singletons. The input for sequencing was PBMCs, taken from the stem cell graft. Every receptor here comes from a human donor who donated a stem cell graft to a child with Fanconi anemia. CDR3s include the opening cysteine and the closing phenylalanine or tryptophan. The D gene is left open where the match is weak. Where a row states a size, it is once, few, many or the class of an expanded clone; other rows omit it.

>NA|TRBV18|NA|TRBJ1-1
TGTGCCAGCTCACTGTCAGATTCCTACACTGAAGCTTTCTTT
CASSLSDSYTEAFF
>NA|TRBV12-3/TRBV12-4|many|TRBJ2-5
TGTGCCAGCAGTTTCAGGGAAGAGACCCAGTACTTC
CASSFREETQYF
>TRBD1|TRBV12-3/TRBV12-4|few|TRBJ2-2
TGTGCCAGCAGTCCCCGGACAGGACGGAACACCGGGGAGCTGTTTTTT
CASSPRTGRNTGELFF
>NA|TRBV7-2|few|TRBJ1-2
TGTGCCAGCAGCTTAGACGGTCGAGGGACCGGCTACACCTTC
CASSLDGRGTGYTF
>NA|TRBV9|few|TRBJ1-1
TGTGCCAGCAGCGTCCTCCCTGGGGAATCAGAAGCTTTCTTT
CASSVLPGESEAFF
>NA|TRBV5-1|many|TRBJ1-1
TGCGCCAGCAGCTTGGATGCATGGAGGGCGAACACTGAAGCTTTCTTT
CASSLDAWRANTEAFF
>NA|TRBV9|NA|TRBJ1-4
TGTGCCAGCAGCTCGACCCCAGGAACTAATGAAAAACTGTTTTTT
CASSSTPGTNEKLFF
>NA|TRBV10-3|many|TRBJ2-3
TGTGCCACCCATCCGGTGGGCACAGATACGCAGTATTTT
CATHPVGTDTQYF
>NA|TRBV29-1|few|TRBJ2-1
TGCGGGGCGGGGGCTTACAATGAGCAGTTCTTC
CGAGAYNEQFF
>TRBD1|TRBV29-1|few|TRBJ2-5
TGCAGCGTTATCCGACTCACAGGGGGAGAGACCCAGTACTTC
CSVIRLTGGETQYF
>NA|TRBV3-1|few|TRBJ2-1
TGTGCCAGCAGCCCAGTACAGGGTGGTGAGCAGTTCTTC
CASSPVQGGEQFF